This paragraph covers one T cell receptor beta chain sequence. Its antigen remains unidentified. This sample was included in a study of cytomegalovirus exposure and HLA in healthy donors. Use of 60 Vbeta and 13 Jbeta primers characterized the PCR. The method was immunoSEQ multiplex PCR; TCRdb's version includes in-frame clones alone and lacks a portion of them. The sample carries roughly 200,000 clones, approximately 84% recorded once. With 5 bases removed from V and 3 bases from J, the gap between germline ends came to 10 bases. The CDR3 length is 13 residues. The germline gives CDR1 SGHNT, CDR2 YENEEA. Points from the study as a whole: Association of a missense DCLRE1C variant with TCR beta V- and J-gene trimming was reported in a later analysis. A few of the chains that were CMV-associated were confirmed in vitro to be specific for CMV antigens. Cytomegalovirus-associated TCR beta chains were listed, numbering more than 150.

Sequencing used PBMCs. The rearrangement joins TRBV11-3 to TRBJ1-1; D gene ambiguous. The clonotype originates from a female donor in good health and CMV-seronegative. In DNA form, the CDR3 reads TGTGCCAGCAGCCAGGCGGGGTACACTGAAGCTTTCTTT. This gives the protein CASSQAGYTEAFF.